The source of this TCR beta chain is a study of sequential checkpoint blockade in melanoma. Looking at the study overall: Patients were randomized 1:1 to nivolumab-then-ipilimumab or ipilimumab-then-nivolumab first-line. After both sequences, patients received maintenance nivolumab.

Profiled with immunoSEQ multiplex PCR; TCRdb holds only in-frame clones, not every one. The table records approximately 12,000 clones, over 60% of them present only once. Treatment here: randomized to nivolumab then ipilimumab (arm A) or the reverse (arm B). The CDR3 totals 14 residues. V dropped 5 bases and J dropped 2; count of bases not matched to a gene: 4. Looked up from germline, CDR1 is LNHDA and CDR2 is SQIVND (reference sequence). Sample: CD8+ T cells sorted from blood (inferred from file names), taken from a patient given nivolumab and ipilimumab in sequence. This clonotype was obtained from a human donor with melanoma. V usage is TRBV19 and J usage is TRBJ2-7; 9 bases match TRBD1. The DNA for the CDR3 is TGTGCCAGTAGTGTGGGGACAGGGCCCTACGAGCAGTACTTC. It yields the protein CASSVGTGPYEQYF.